This T cell receptor beta chain is drawn from a study of CD8 T cells in Susac syndrome. J gave up 3 bases and V 1 base, and 8 bases lay outside the gene matches. CDR1 is LGHDT and CDR2 is YNNKEL in the germline V gene (reference sequence). The CDR3 is 16 residues long. Blood CD8+ and CD4+ T cells underwent high-throughput TCR beta sequencing. About 0.45 to 1 ug RNA was reverse transcribed with random hexamers. TCRdb passed the immunoSEQ multiplex PCR reads through MiXCR, listing each CDR3 protein once. The repertoire consists of about 130,000 distinct CDR3 sequences, with about 93% occurring once and the leading ten covering around 0.24%.

The clonotype was recovered from a human donor with multiple sclerosis. The gene calls are TRBV3-1 and TRBJ2-7; TRBD2 agrees at 8 bases. The sequenced sample consisted of CD8+ T cells from PBMCs. The CDR3 region is CASSQGWVAGIYEQYF. CDR3 coding DNA: TGTGCCAGCAGCCAAGGTTGGGTAGCGGGGATCTACGAGCAGTACTTC.